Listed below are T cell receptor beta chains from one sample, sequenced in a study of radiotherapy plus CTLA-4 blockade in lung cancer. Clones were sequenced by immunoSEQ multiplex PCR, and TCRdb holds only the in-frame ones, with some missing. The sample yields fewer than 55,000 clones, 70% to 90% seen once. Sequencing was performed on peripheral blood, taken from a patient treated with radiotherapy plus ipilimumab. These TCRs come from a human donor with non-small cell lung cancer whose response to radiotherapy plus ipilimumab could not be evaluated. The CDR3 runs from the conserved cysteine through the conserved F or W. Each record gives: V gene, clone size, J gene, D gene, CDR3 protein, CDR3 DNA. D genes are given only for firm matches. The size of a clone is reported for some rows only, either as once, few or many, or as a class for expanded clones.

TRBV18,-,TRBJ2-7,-,CASSRAVGEQYF,TGTGCCAGCTCACGGGCAGTAGGCGAGCAGTACTTC
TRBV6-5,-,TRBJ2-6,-,CASSYSIDGANVLTF,TGTGCCAGCAGTTACTCTATAGATGGGGCCAACGTCCTGACTTTC
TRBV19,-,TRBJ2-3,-,CASSDLSRLDTDTQYF,TGTGCCAGTAGCGATCTGAGCCGCCTTGACACAGATACGCAGTATTTT
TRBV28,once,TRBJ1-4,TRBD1,CASSSPSPGGEKLFF,TGTGCCAGCAGTTCGCCTTCCCCAGGGGGAGAAAAACTGTTTTTT
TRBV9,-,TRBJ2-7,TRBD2,CASSVTAGGKPYEQYF,TGTGCCAGCAGCGTAACGGCGGGAGGGAAGCCCTACGAGCAGTACTTC
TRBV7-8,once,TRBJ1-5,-,CASSFSGTQNQPQHF,TGTGCCAGCAGCTTCTCCGGGACACAAAATCAGCCCCAGCATTTT
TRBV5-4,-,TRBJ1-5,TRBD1,CASSLSGTGGNQPQHF,TGTGCCAGCAGCTTAAGTGGGACAGGTGGAAATCAGCCCCAGCATTTT
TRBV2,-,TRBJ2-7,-,CASGAGLMEQYF,TGTGCCAGCGGGGCAGGGTTGATGGAGCAGTACTTC
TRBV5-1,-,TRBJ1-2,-,CASSLTDDYGYTF,TGCGCCAGCAGCTTGACAGACGATTATGGCTACACCTTC
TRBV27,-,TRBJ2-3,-,CASSFLGETDTQYF,TGTGCCAGCAGTTTCCTAGGGGAAACAGATACGCAGTATTTT
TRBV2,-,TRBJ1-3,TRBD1,CASTEQGLSRNTIYF,TGTGCCAGCACCGAACAGGGGTTATCCCGAAACACCATATATTTT
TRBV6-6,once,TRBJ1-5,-,CASRDLGEPQHF,TGTGCCAGCAGAGATCTAGGGGAGCCCCAGCATTTT
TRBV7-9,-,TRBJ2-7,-,CASSFGGLSYEQYF,TGTGCCAGCAGCTTCGGGGGGCTTTCCTACGAGCAGTACTTC
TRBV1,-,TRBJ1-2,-,CTSSRVTQRGPRQGYTF,TGCACCAGCAGCCGCGTTACCCAAAGGGGCCCTCGGCAAGGCTACACCTTC
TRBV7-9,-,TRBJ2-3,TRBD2,CASSFNLAAKGGDTQYF,TGTGCCAGCAGCTTTAACCTAGCGGCCAAAGGAGGAGATACGCAGTATTTT
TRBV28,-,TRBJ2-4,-,CASSDQALAKNIQYF,TGTGCCAGCAGTGATCAGGCTCTAGCCAAAAACATTCAGTACTTC
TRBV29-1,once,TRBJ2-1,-,CSTPAGPYNEQFF,TGCAGCACACCAGCGGGCCCCTACAATGAGCAGTTCTTC
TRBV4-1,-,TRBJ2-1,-,CASSQGDRPFREGFF,TGCGCCAGCAGCCAAGGGGATAGGCCTTTCCGAGAGGGGTTCTTC
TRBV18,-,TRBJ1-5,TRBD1,CASSSTGERQPQHF,TGTGCCAGCTCATCGACAGGGGAGCGGCAGCCCCAGCATTTT
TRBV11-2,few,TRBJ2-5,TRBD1,CASSPTGQGETQYF,TGTGCCAGCAGCCCGACTGGACAGGGGGAGACCCAGTACTTC
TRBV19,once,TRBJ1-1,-,CVSKFREGTEAFF,TGTGTCAGTAAGTTTAGAGAGGGCACTGAAGCTTTCTTT
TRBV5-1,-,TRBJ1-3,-,CASSLEGALSGNTIYF,TGCGCCAGCAGCTTGGAAGGGGCTCTCTCTGGAAACACCATATATTTT
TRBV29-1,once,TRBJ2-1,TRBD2,CSVEDGSGRPYNEQFF,TGCAGCGTTGAAGATGGTAGCGGGAGGCCGTACAATGAGCAGTTCTTC
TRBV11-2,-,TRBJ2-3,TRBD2,CASSLGTSAFHTDTQYF,TGTGCCAGCAGCTTAGGGACTAGCGCATTCCACACAGATACGCAGTATTTT
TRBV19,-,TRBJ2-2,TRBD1,CASRDRGSTGELFF,TGTGCCAGTAGAGACAGGGGCTCGACCGGGGAGCTGTTTTTT
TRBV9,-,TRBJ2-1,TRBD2,CASSTGTNNNEQFF,TGTGCCAGCAGTACCGGGACTAACAACAATGAGCAGTTCTTC
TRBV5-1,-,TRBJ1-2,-,CASSALLDSSGYTF,TGCGCCAGCAGCGCGTTACTGGACAGCTCTGGCTACACCTTC
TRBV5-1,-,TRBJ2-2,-,CASSLNLANTGELFF,TGCGCCAGCAGCTTGAATCTCGCGAACACCGGGGAGCTGTTTTTT
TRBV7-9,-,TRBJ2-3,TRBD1,CASSLDRYTDTQYF,TGTGCCAGCAGCCTGGACAGGTATACAGATACGCAGTATTTT
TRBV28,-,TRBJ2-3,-,CASLGSHPEPTDTQYF,TGTGCCAGCCTTGGTTCACACCCCGAACCCACAGATACGCAGTATTTT
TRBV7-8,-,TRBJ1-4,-,CASSYPGEKLFF,TGTGCCAGCAGCTATCCAGGTGAAAAACTGTTTTTT
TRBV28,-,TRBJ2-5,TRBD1,CASSSPGQGFGETQYF,TGTGCCAGCAGTTCCCCGGGACAGGGGTTTGGAGAGACCCAGTACTTC
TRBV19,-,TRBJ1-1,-,CASAPQGRKNTEAFF,TGTGCCAGTGCCCCCCAGGGTAGGAAGAACACTGAAGCTTTCTTT
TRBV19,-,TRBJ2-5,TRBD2,CASSFRLAGGGETQYF,TGTGCCAGTAGTTTCCGACTAGCGGGAGGGGGTGAGACCCAGTACTTC
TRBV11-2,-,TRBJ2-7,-,CASTKGPRVSPYEQYF,TGTGCCAGCACCAAAGGACCGAGGGTTTCCCCTTACGAGCAGTACTTC
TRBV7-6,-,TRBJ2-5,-,CASSRVKETQYF,TGTGCCAGCAGCCGAGTAAAAGAGACCCAGTACTTC
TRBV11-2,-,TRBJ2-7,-,CASSRNLRAISYEQYF,TGTGCCAGCAGCCGAAATCTCAGGGCGATCTCCTACGAGCAGTACTTC
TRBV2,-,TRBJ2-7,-,CASSDSGPYEQYF,TGTGCCAGCAGTGACAGCGGTCCCTACGAGCAGTACTTC
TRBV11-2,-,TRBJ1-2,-,CASGAPGEGYTF,TGTGCCAGCGGGGCGCCTGGGGAAGGCTACACCTTC
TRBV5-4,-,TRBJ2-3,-,CASSRRTPGRATDTQYF,TGTGCCAGCAGCCGAAGGACTCCCGGCCGGGCCACAGATACGCAGTATTTT
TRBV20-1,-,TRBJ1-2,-,CSARGIVGYTF,TGCAGTGCTCGCGGGATTGTTGGCTACACCTTC
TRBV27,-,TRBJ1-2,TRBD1,CASSRSGTEYDYTF,TGTGCCAGCAGCCGATCCGGGACAGAGTATGACTACACCTTC
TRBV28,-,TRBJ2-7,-,CASAEAAYEQYF,TGTGCCAGCGCGGAGGCCGCCTACGAGCAGTACTTC
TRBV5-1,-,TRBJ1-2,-,CASSLESANYGYTF,TGCGCCAGCAGCTTGGAGTCAGCGAACTATGGCTACACCTTC
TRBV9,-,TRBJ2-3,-,CASSVGLGGTDTQYF,TGTGCCAGCAGCGTAGGCCTAGGAGGCACAGATACGCAGTATTTT
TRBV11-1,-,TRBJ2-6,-,CASSPDTGANVLTF,TGTGCCAGCAGCCCGGACACTGGGGCCAACGTCCTGACTTTC
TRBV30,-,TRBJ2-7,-,CAWSVRGHEQYF,TGTGCCTGGAGTGTTAGGGGCCACGAGCAGTACTTC
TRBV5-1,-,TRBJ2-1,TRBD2,CASSIGLAGNEQFF,TGCGCCAGCAGCATAGGACTAGCGGGTAATGAGCAGTTCTTC
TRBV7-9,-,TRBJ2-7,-,CASSSTEPGHQRRQYF,TGTGCCAGCAGCTCTACAGAACCGGGACACCAGCGGAGGCAGTACTTC